This TCR beta chain was retrieved from a study of T cell responses to AZD1222 COVID-19 vaccine. Overall study findings and caveats: Spike-specific TCR repertoires showed rising breadth and depth after two AZD1222 doses. Most donors were white British, females outnumbered males, and clonal diversity was possibly underestimated. Just five or six AZD1222 recipients were seropositive at baseline.

Profiled with immunoSEQ multiplex PCR; TCRdb holds only in-frame clones, not every one. The repertoire holds fewer than 120,000 clones, with around 90% as singletons. A remark on this clone: Its antigen is not known.

Germline CDR1 MNHEY, CDR2 SVGAGI. V shed 3 bases and J shed 5 bases, with 4 bases lying between them. The CDR3 is made up of 11 amino acids. The sequencing here drew on peripheral blood, taken on day 0 of AZD1222 vaccination. The chain combines TRBV6-5 with TRBJ2-5; no firm D call. The clonotype originates from an adult in good health. CDR3 DNA: TGTGCCAGCAGTTATAGGGAGACCCAGTACTTC. Translation gives CASSYRETQYF.